Following are 13 T cell receptor beta chains from one sample sequenced in a study of T cells in Graves' hyperthyroidism and ophthalmopathy. Using RNA transcripts as the source, TCR beta CDR3 regions were amplified. HTBI primers were used for first-round RT-PCR of the TCR CDR3. One entry per CDR3 protein, called by TCRdb with MiXCR from the multiplex PCR reads. The profile covers approximately 700,000 distinct CDR3 sequences, with about 45% appearing a single time and about 7.7% taken by the ten largest. The specimen was peripheral blood or thyroid tissue (not recorded which). The source of these receptors is an adult man with Graves' disease, either hyperthyroidism or ophthalmopathy (not recorded which).

This clonotype was observed once. One base away lies a much larger clone, so this may be a sequencing read error. The chain links TRBV2 to TRBJ1-4, with no clear D. Germline V gene data show CDR1 as SNHLY and CDR2 as FYNNEI. The CDR3 totals 14 residues. Trimming shortened V by 3 bases and J by 5 bases, and 10 bases separated the two germline ends. The CDR3 loop is CASSESVENEKLFF. The CDR3 DNA sequence: TGTGCCAGCAGTGAGTCGGTGGAGAATGAAAAACTGTTTTTT.

A note on this clonotype: Given a much more abundant clone one base away, this may be a read error. The J gene is TRBJ1-5, the V gene TRBV7-9, with D tentatively TRBD1 (6 bases). The CDR3 sequence is 15 residues long. Germline V CDR1 and CDR2: SEHNR, FQNEAQ (reference sequence). The V and J ends lost 1 base and 3 bases respectively, with 10 bases between them. This CDR3 reads CASSLGAGDNQPQHF. CDR3 DNA: TGTGCCAGCAGCTTAGGGGCAGGGGACAATCAGCCCCAGCATTTT.

The chain joins TRBV7-8 to TRBJ1-5; no definite D call. Germline CDR1 is SGHVS and CDR2 is FQNEAQ. Trimming pared 5 bases from V and 3 bases from J, leaving 14 bases between. This CDR3 is built from 15 residues. DNA of the CDR3: TGTGCCAGCAGCCCGCGGACGGGAGACAATCAGCCCCAGCATTTT. Translation gives CASSPRTGDNQPQHF.

Notes on this clonotype: This clone may be a read error of a much larger clone one base away. The chain combines TRBV11-1 with TRBJ1-2, with D perhaps matching TRBD1 (5 bases). From germline, CDR1 is SGHAT and CDR2 FQDESV (reference sequence). The CDR3 length is 14 residues. Between the trimmed V and J ends, which lost 10 bases and 3 bases, there was a span of 18 bases. CDR3 nucleotides: TGTGCCAACGGGGGACTAGGAGTTGACTATGGCTACACCTTC. Protein: CANGGLGVDYGYTF.

The chain links TRBV7-9 to TRBJ1-5, with D unresolved. Per germline, CDR1 SEHNR and CDR2 FQNEAQ (reference sequence). Between the trimmed V and J ends, which lost 5 bases and 4 bases, there was a span of 12 bases. The CDR3 runs to 14 residues. For the CDR3, the DNA is TGTGCCAGCAGCACGGGCGGGCAGAATCAGCCCCAGCATTTT. It yields the protein CASSTGGQNQPQHF. The full variable domain, with the rest looked up from reference TRBV7-9 and TRBJ1-5, is DTGVSQNPRHKITKRGQNVTFRCDPISEHNRLYWYRQTLGQGPEFLTYFQNEAQLEKSRLLSDRFSAERPKGSFSTLEIQRTEQGDSAMYLCASSTGGQNQPQHFGDGTRLSIL.

The chain is built from TRBV19 and TRBJ2-2; the D gene is possibly TRBD1 (5 bases). CDR3 size: 14 residues. The V end was cut by 7 bases, the J end by 1 base, with 10 bases between. In germline, CDR1 is LNHDA, CDR2 SQIVND (reference sequence). CDR3 bases: TGTGCCAGTACCCCGACAGAGAACACCGGGGAGCTGTTTTTT. As protein: CASTPTENTGELFF. The whole variable domain, filled in from reference TRBV19 and TRBJ2-2, reads DGGITQSPKYLFRKEGQNVTLSCEQNLNHDAMYWYRQDPGQGLRLIYYSQIVNDFQKGDIAEGYSVSREKKESFPLTVTSAQKNPTAFYLCASTPTENTGELFFGEGSRLTVL.

The sample holds many counts of this clonotype. This rearrangement joins TRBV7-9 to TRBJ1-2; no clear D. CDR1 and CDR2 from the germline V gene are SEHNR and FQNEAQ (reference sequence). The germline V and J ends were trimmed by 5 bases and 3 bases, with 16 bases remaining between them. This CDR3 has 15 amino acids. The CDR3 region has the DNA TGTGCCAGCAGCACTTTCCGTGGCGGCCACTATGGCTACACCTTC. The encoded protein is CASSTFRGGHYGYTF.

In its sample, this clonotype was seen a few times. The V gene is TRBV6-2 or TRBV6-3, the J gene TRBJ2-5; D gene unclear. CDR3 length equals 14 residues. Between the trimmed V and J ends, which lost 7 bases and 3 bases, there was a span of 15 bases. The germline V gene has CDR1 MNHEY and CDR2 SVGEGT. The DNA of the CDR3 is TGTGCCAGCACGGAGATTAGCAACGAAGAGACCCAGTACTTC. Its protein is CASTEISNEETQYF.

CDR3 in DNA: TGTGCCAGCAGAGCGGGGAACACCGAGCAGTACTTC. Translation gives CASRAGNTEQYF. The chain carries TRBV2 and TRBJ2-7; TRBD2 agrees at 7 bases. The CDR3 loop spans 12 amino acids. V lost 6 bases to trimming and J lost 6 bases; unmatched junction nucleotides: 5. CDR1 and CDR2 (germline): SNHLY, FYNNEI. Full variable domain (remainder filled in from reference TRBV2 and TRBJ2-7): EPEVTQTPSHQVTQMGQEVILRCVPISNHLYFYWYRQILGQKVEFLVSFYNNEISEKSEIFDDQFSVERPDGSNFTLKIRSTKLEDSAMYFCASRAGNTEQYFGPGTRLTVT.

This clonotype showed up many times. The gene calls are TRBV10-2 and TRBJ1-1; 7 positions agree with TRBD1. V shed 6 bases, J shed 2 bases, and the junction held 9 bases outside the gene matches. The CDR3 is 15 residues long. Looked up from germline, CDR1 is WSHSY and CDR2 is SAAADI. CDR3 region: CASSLGQAVNTEAFF. CDR3 nucleotides: TGCGCCAGCAGCCTTGGACAGGCGGTAAACACTGAAGCTTTCTTT.

This clonotype was counted between two and nine times. The chain couples TRBV20-1 to TRBJ2-7; perhaps TRBD2 as D (6 bases). Germline V CDR1 and CDR2: DFQATT, SNEGSKA (reference sequence). With 3 bases removed from V and 3 bases from J, the gap between germline ends came to 9 bases. The CDR3 runs 12 residues. CDR3 sequence reads: CSARGDFYEQYF. The CDR3 DNA reads TGCAGTGCTAGGGGGGACTTCTACGAGCAGTACTTC.

The CDR3 is CASSEYRGQSGHTEAFF. The CDR3 DNA sequence: TGTGCCAGCAGTGAGTACAGGGGGCAGTCTGGGCACACTGAAGCTTTCTTT. The chain carries TRBV7-9 and TRBJ1-1, with 9 bases aligning to TRBD1. This CDR3 region has 17 residues. Germline CDR1 SEHNR, CDR2 FQNEAQ (reference sequence). Trimming cost V 6 bases and J 3 bases; bases outside gene matches: 14.

The rearrangement joins TRBV20-1 to TRBJ1-1; TRBD1 aligns across 7 bases. Trimming removed 6 bases from V and 7 bases from J; junction bases left unmatched: 11. This CDR3 comprises 13 residues. Per the germline V gene, CDR1 is DFQATT and CDR2 is SNEGSKA (reference sequence). The CDR3 protein is CSAPHAGGNEAFF. The CDR3 coding sequence is TGCAGTGCCCCCCATGCAGGGGGTAATGAAGCTTTCTTT.